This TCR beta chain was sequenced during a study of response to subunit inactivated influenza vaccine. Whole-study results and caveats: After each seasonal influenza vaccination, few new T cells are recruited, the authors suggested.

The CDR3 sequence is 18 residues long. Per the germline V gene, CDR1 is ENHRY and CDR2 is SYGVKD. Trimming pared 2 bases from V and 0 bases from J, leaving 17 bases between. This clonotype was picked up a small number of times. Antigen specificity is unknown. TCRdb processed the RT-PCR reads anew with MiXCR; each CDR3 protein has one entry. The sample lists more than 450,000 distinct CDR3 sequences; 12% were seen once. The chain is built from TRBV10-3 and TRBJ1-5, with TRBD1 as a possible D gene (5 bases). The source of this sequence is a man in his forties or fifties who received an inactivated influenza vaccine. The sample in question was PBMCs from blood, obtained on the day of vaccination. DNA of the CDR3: TGTGCCATCAGTGAGGCCAGCTGGGGCGCGGATAGCAATCAGCCCCAGCATTTT. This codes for CAISEASWGADSNQPQHF.